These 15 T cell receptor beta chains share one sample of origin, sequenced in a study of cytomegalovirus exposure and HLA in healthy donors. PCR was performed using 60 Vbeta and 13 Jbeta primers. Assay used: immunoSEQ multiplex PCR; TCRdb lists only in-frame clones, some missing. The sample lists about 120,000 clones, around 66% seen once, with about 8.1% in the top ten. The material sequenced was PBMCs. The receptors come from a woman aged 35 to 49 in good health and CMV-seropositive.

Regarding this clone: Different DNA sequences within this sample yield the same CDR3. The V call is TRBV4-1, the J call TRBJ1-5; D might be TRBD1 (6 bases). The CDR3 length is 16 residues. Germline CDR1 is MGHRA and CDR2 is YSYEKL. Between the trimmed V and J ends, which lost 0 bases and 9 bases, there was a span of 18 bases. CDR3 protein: CASSQESRGAGGPQHF. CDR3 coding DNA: TGCGCCAGCAGCCAAGAAAGCCGGGGGGCGGGTGGGCCCCAGCATTTT.

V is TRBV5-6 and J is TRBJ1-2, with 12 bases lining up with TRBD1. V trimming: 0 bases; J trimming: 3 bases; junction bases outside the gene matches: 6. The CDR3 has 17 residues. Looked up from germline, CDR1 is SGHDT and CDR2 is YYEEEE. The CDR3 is CASSLEPGTGGYYGYTF. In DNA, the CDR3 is TGTGCCAGCAGCTTGGAACCCGGGACAGGGGGCTACTATGGCTACACCTTC.

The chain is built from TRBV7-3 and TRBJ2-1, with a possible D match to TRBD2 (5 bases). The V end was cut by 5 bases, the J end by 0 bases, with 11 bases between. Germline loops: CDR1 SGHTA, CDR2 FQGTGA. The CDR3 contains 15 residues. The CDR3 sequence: CASSPAGNSYNEQFF. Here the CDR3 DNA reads TGTGCCAGCAGCCCCGCCGGGAACTCCTACAATGAGCAGTTCTTC. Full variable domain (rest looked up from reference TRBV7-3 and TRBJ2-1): GAGVSQTPSNKVTEKGKYVELRCDPISGHTALYWYRQSLGQGPEFLIYFQGTGAADDSGLPNDRFFAVRPEGSVSTLKIQRTERGDSAVYLCASSPAGNSYNEQFFGPGTRLTVL.

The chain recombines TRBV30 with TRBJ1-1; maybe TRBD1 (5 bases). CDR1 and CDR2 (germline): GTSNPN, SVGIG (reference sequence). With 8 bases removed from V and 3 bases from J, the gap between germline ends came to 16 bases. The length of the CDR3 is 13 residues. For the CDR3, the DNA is TGTGCCCGCAAGGGGCGGGGGGACACTGAAGCTTTCTTT. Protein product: CARKGRGDTEAFF.

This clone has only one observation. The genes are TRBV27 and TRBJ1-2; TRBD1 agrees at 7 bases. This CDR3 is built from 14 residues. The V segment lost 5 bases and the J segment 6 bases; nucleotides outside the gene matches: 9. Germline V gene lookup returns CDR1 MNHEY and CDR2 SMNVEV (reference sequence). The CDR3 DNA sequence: TGTGCCAGCAGTGAATTGGGGACAGCGGATGGCTACACCTTC. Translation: CASSELGTADGYTF.

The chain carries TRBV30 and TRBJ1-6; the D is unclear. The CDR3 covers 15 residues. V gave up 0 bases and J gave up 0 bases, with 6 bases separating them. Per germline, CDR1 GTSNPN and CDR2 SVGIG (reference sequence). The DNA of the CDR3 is TGTGCCTGGAGTGTCCGCAGCTCCTATAATTCACCCCTCCACTTT. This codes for CAWSVRSSYNSPLHF.

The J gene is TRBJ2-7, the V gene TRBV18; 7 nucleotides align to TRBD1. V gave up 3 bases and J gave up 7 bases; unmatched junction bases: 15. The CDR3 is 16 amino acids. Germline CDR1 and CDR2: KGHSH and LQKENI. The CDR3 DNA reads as TGTGCCAGCTCACCCGTTACAGGGGACGTACTGAGTGAGCAGTACTTC. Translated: CASSPVTGDVLSEQYF.

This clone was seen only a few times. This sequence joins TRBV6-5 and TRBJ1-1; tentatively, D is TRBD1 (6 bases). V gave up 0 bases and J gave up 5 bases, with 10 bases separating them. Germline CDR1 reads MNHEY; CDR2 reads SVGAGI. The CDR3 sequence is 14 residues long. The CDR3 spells CASSYSGGRTEAFF. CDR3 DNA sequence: TGTGCCAGCAGTTACTCAGGGGGAAGAACTGAAGCTTTCTTT.

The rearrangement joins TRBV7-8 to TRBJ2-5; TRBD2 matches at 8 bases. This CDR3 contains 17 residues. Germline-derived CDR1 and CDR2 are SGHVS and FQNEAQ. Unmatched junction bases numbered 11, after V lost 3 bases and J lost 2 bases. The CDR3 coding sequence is TGTGCCAGCAGCTTCTCTCCGGGACTAGTACAGCAAGAGACCCAGTACTTC. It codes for CASSFSPGLVQQETQYF.

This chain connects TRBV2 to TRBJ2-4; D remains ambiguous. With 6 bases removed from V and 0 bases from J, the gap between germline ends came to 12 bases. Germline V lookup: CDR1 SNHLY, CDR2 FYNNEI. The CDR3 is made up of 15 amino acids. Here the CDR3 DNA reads TGTGCCAGCAGCGCCGACACCCTAGCCAAAAACATTCAGTACTTC. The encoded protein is CASSADTLAKNIQYF.

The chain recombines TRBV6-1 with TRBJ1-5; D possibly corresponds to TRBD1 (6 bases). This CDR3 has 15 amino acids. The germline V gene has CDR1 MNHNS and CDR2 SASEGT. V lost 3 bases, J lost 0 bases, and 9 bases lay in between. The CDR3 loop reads CASSERGGSNQPQHF. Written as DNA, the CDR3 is TGTGCCAGCAGTGAGAGGGGGGGTAGCAATCAGCCCCAGCATTTT.

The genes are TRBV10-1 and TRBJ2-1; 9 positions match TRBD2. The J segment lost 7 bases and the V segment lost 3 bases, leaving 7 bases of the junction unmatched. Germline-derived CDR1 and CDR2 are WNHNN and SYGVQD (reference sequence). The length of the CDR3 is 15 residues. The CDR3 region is CASSERREGRNEQFF. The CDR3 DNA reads TGCGCCAGCAGTGAAAGGCGGGAGGGCCGAAATGAGCAGTTCTTC.

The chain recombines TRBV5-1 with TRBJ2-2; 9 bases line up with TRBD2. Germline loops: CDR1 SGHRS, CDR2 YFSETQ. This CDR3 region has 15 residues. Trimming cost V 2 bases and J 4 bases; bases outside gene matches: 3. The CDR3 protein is CASSFGGGGTGELFF. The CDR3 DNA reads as TGCGCCAGCAGCTTCGGCGGGGGGGGCACCGGGGAGCTGTTTTTT. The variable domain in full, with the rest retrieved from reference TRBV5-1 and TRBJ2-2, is KAGVTQTPRYLIKTRGQQVTLSCSPISGHRSVSWYQQTPGQGLQFLFEYFSETQRNKGNFPGRFSGRQFSNSRSEMNVSTLELGDSALYLCASSFGGGGTGELFFGEGSRLTVL.

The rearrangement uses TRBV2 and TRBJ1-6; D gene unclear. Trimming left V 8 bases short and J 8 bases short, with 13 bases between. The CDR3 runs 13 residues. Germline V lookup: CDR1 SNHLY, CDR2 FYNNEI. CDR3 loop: CASHEWEDSPLHF. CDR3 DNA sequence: TGTGCCAGCCACGAGTGGGAGGATTCACCCCTCCACTTT.

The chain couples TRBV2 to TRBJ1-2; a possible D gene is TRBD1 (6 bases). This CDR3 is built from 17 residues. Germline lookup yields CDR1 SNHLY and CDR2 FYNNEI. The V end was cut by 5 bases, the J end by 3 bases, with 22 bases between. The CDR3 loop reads CASSPRDGGAVDYGYTF. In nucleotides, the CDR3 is TGTGCCAGCAGTCCACGGGACGGGGGGGCTGTGGACTATGGCTACACCTTC.